Below are 27 T cell receptor beta chains sequenced from a single sample in a study of blood T cell repertoires in COVID-19. TCRdb keeps only in-frame clones here, not all; method: immunoSEQ multiplex PCR. The sample includes more than 95,000 clones, approximately 91% of them seen just once. Material for sequencing was peripheral blood. The receptors come from a woman aged 80 or older with acute or convalescent COVID-19.

The chain recombines TRBV4-1 with TRBJ2-1; 12 bases map to TRBD2. Germline assignment: CDR1 MGHRA and CDR2 YSYEKL. The V gene end was trimmed by 0 bases and the J gene end by 11 bases; junction bases not matched to a gene: 8. The CDR3 has 16 amino acids. The CDR3 region is CASSQDPGLAGVKQFF. For the CDR3, the DNA is TGCGCCAGCAGCCAAGATCCGGGACTAGCGGGCGTCAAGCAGTTCTTC.

The V gene is TRBV10-3, the J gene TRBJ2-3, with a weak D call TRBD1 (5 bases). V was trimmed by 6 bases and J by 2 bases, leaving 6 bases between them. CDR1 and CDR2 (germline): ENHRY, SYGVKD. This CDR3 has 12 residues. Written as DNA, the CDR3 is TGTGCCATCAGGACAGACACAGATACGCAGTATTTT. Translating it yields CAIRTDTDTQYF.

J is TRBJ1-1 and V is TRBV28; no firm D call. Germline values: CDR1 MDHEN, CDR2 SYDVKM. This CDR3 comprises 13 residues. V was clipped by 7 bases and J by 1 base, with 10 bases between them. The CDR3 here is CASTAPGNTEAFF. The CDR3 DNA reads as TGTGCCAGCACCGCCCCGGGGAACACTGAAGCTTTCTTT. The full variable domain, its missing parts supplied by reference TRBV28 and TRBJ1-1, is DVKVTQSSRYLVKRTGEKVFLECVQDMDHENMFWYRQDPGLGLRLIYFSYDVKMKEKGDIPEGYSVSREKKERFSLILESASTNQTSMYLCASTAPGNTEAFFGQGTRLTVV.

The CDR3 coding sequence is TGTGCCATCAGTGAGCAGCAGGGGTCGCATGGCTACACCTTC. This sequence encodes CAISEQQGSHGYTF. The V gene is TRBV10-3, the J gene TRBJ1-2; tentatively, D is TRBD1 (6 bases). Germline lookup yields CDR1 ENHRY and CDR2 SYGVKD. This CDR3 contains 14 residues. Between the trimmed V and J ends, which lost 2 bases and 6 bases, there was a span of 13 bases.

The chain employs TRBV4-1 and TRBJ1-5; D possibly corresponds to TRBD1 (6 bases). This CDR3 contains 18 residues. Germline CDR1 and CDR2: MGHRA and YSYEKL. V lost 1 base to trimming and J lost 3 bases, with 19 bases between them. Here the CDR3 reads CASSQAGQTNLNNQPQHF. CDR3 in DNA: TGCGCCAGCAGCCAAGCCGGACAGACCAATCTTAACAATCAGCCCCAGCATTTT.

In its sample, this clone was seen once. This chain joins TRBV7-7 and TRBJ1-5; D uncertain. V dropped 1 base and J dropped 6 bases, with 7 bases sitting between them. The germline V gene encodes CDR1 SSHAT and CDR2 FNYEAQ (reference sequence). The CDR3 is 13 amino acids. The CDR3 sequence is CASSLGAGQPQHF. The CDR3 DNA follows: TGTGCCAGCAGCTTAGGCGCGGGTCAGCCCCAGCATTTT. The variable domain in full, completed from reference TRBV7-7 and TRBJ1-5, reads GAGVSQSPRYKVTKRGQDVTLRCDPISSHATLYWYQQALGQGPEFLTYFNYEAQPDKSGLPSDRFSAERPEGSISTLTIQRTEQRDSAMYRCASSLGAGQPQHFGDGTRLSIL.

The rearrangement joins TRBV28 to TRBJ1-3; D not resolved. In germline, CDR1 is MDHEN, CDR2 SYDVKM. This CDR3 is 15 amino acids long. The V end lost 4 bases, the J end lost 3 bases, and 13 bases lay between the germline ends. This chain's CDR3 is CASSSPRRFGNTIYF. For the CDR3, the DNA is TGTGCCAGCAGTTCCCCCCGGAGGTTTGGAAACACCATATATTTT. The full variable domain, in which reference TRBV28 and TRBJ1-3 provide the parts outside the CDR3, is DVKVTQSSRYLVKRTGEKVFLECVQDMDHENMFWYRQDPGLGLRLIYFSYDVKMKEKGDIPEGYSVSREKKERFSLILESASTNQTSMYLCASSSPRRFGNTIYFGEGSWLTVV.

This rearrangement joins TRBV6-5 to TRBJ1-1; D unresolved. V lost 3 bases, J lost 1 base, and 12 bases lay in between. CDR3 length: 15 residues. Germline-derived CDR1 and CDR2 are MNHEY and SVGAGI. CDR3 amino acids: CASSYESRGNTEAFF. The CDR3 bases are TGTGCCAGCAGTTATGAATCGCGCGGGAACACTGAAGCTTTCTTT.

In its sample, this clone was seen a few times. This chain joins TRBV6-6 and TRBJ1-4; TRBD1 agrees at 7 bases. The ends lost 4 bases at V and 8 bases at J; junction bases unmatched: 10. Germline CDR1 and CDR2: MNHNY and SVGAGI (reference sequence). The CDR3 contains 15 residues. The CDR3 sequence is CASSSPRDRGEKLFF. CDR3 bases: TGTGCCAGCAGTTCGCCCCGGGACAGAGGGGAAAAACTGTTTTTT.

This chain links TRBV4-1 with TRBJ2-1, with D maybe TRBD1 (5 bases). CDR1 and CDR2 from the germline V gene are MGHRA and YSYEKL. V lost 3 bases to trimming and J lost 0 bases, with 15 bases between them. This CDR3 is 17 amino acids long. CDR3: CASSQLGAQSSYNEQFF. The CDR3 DNA follows: TGCGCCAGCAGCCAGCTTGGGGCTCAGAGCTCCTACAATGAGCAGTTCTTC.

This rearrangement joins TRBV27 to TRBJ1-6; no definite D call. The CDR3 length is 20 residues. V dropped 5 bases and J dropped 1 base, with 24 bases sitting between them. Germline loops: CDR1 MNHEY, CDR2 SMNVEV (reference sequence). The CDR3 region has the DNA TGTGCCAGCAGTCCTCGAACTCTCTCTGGGAGAAATTCCTATAATTCACCCCTCCACTTT. Translating it yields CASSPRTLSGRNSYNSPLHF.

This chain joins TRBV11-2 and TRBJ2-3, with D possibly being TRBD1 (6 bases). The CDR3 sequence is 12 residues long. Germline lookup yields CDR1 SGHAT and CDR2 FQNNGV. Trimming removed 4 bases from V and 7 bases from J, with 9 bases in between. CDR3 in amino acids: CASSYDRNTQYF. DNA of the CDR3: TGTGCCAGCAGCTACGACAGGAATACGCAGTATTTT.

This clone has a single count. The chain recombines TRBV5-1 with TRBJ2-3, with 10 nucleotides matching TRBD1. The CDR3 has 16 amino acids. V trimming: 4 bases; J trimming: 1 base; junction bases outside the gene matches: 6. The germline gives CDR1 SGHRS, CDR2 YFSETQ. CDR3 coding DNA: TGCGCCAGCAGCCGGGGACAGGGGCTTCGCACAGATACGCAGTATTTT. Translation gives CASSRGQGLRTDTQYF.

The rearrangement uses TRBV7-2 and TRBJ1-2; 8 bases agree with TRBD1. CDR1 SGHTA and CDR2 FQGNSA come from the germline V gene. This CDR3 spans 15 amino acids. V lost 5 bases to trimming and J lost 1 base; unmatched junction nucleotides: 6. Written as DNA, the CDR3 is TGTGCCAGCAGCCTCCGACAGGGGTATAACTATGGCTACACCTTC. This translates into CASSLRQGYNYGYTF.

The V and J genes are TRBV7-8 and TRBJ1-2; 7 nucleotides line up with TRBD1. CDR3 length: 14 residues. The V gene's germline CDR1 is SGHVS and CDR2 FQNEAQ. The V segment lost 5 bases and the J segment 2 bases; nucleotides outside the gene matches: 5. In DNA, the CDR3 is TGTGCCAGCAGCCCGGGACAGACAAACTATGGCTACACCTTC. Amino acid sequence: CASSPGQTNYGYTF.

This rearrangement joins TRBV13 to TRBJ2-3; tentative D call: TRBD2 (6 bases). The V gene lost 5 bases and the J gene lost 5 bases, with 14 bases spanning the gap. CDR3 length equals 14 residues. Germline CDR1 PRHDT, CDR2 FYEKMQ (reference sequence). CDR3: CASSPTSGRDTQYF. In DNA form, the CDR3 reads TGTGCCAGCAGCCCCACCTCCGGGAGAGATACGCAGTATTTT.

This clone was counted once. The V gene is TRBV9, the J gene TRBJ2-3; D gene ambiguous. The CDR3 runs 14 residues. Trimming shortened V by 0 bases and J by 4 bases, and 9 bases separated the two germline ends. CDR1 is SGDLS and CDR2 is YYNGEE in the germline V gene. This CDR3 is CASSVESAADTQYF. CDR3 nucleotides: TGTGCCAGCAGCGTAGAAAGCGCGGCAGATACGCAGTATTTT.

The chain links TRBV9 to TRBJ2-1; 7 bases map to TRBD2. The CDR3 has 15 residues. The germline gives CDR1 SGDLS, CDR2 YYNGEE. The junction had 10 bases not matched to a gene; V was cut back by 7 bases and J by 3 bases. CDR3 loop: CASAVGGGVYNEQFF. CDR3 nucleotide sequence: TGTGCCAGCGCCGTTGGGGGGGGAGTCTACAATGAGCAGTTCTTC.

The CDR3 DNA follows: TGTGCCAGCAGCCAAGTCGGGACAGGGAGGCAAGAGACCCAGTACTTC. Translating gives CASSQVGTGRQETQYF. The chain has TRBV14 and TRBJ2-5; 9 bases match TRBD1. CDR1 is SGHDN, CDR2 FVKESK, per germline. CDR3 length: 16 residues. The junction had 5 bases not matched to a gene; V was cut back by 1 base and J by 2 bases.

This rearrangement joins TRBV2 to TRBJ2-2, with TRBD2 identical over 8 bases. Germline V gene lookup returns CDR1 SNHLY and CDR2 FYNNEI. The CDR3 runs 14 residues. V was pared by 6 bases and J by 0 bases, with 0 bases of the junction left unmatched. This CDR3 reads CASRAGANTGELFF. The CDR3 DNA reads as TGTGCCAGCAGAGCGGGGGCGAACACCGGGGAGCTGTTTTTT.

The chain is built from TRBV21-1 and TRBJ2-4; the DNA was not compared with TRBD1, the D call given in the table. TRBV21-1 is a pseudogene segment. There are 13 residues in the CDR3. The CDR3 nucleotides are TGTGCCGTACGACAGGGGGCCAAAAACATTCAGTACTTC. This sequence encodes CAVRQGAKNIQYF.

The chain employs TRBV7-8 and TRBJ1-6; D gene unclear. This CDR3 is built from 20 residues. With 5 bases removed from V and 9 bases from J, the gap between germline ends came to 32 bases. Looked up from germline, CDR1 is SGHVS and CDR2 is FQNEAQ. CDR3 sequence (DNA): TGTGCCAGCAGCCCCAGTGGACTGGTTGAAGGGAGAGGGCATTTTTCACCCCTCCACTTT. The encoded protein is CASSPSGLVEGRGHFSPLHF.

V is TRBV5-1 and J is TRBJ2-7; perhaps TRBD1 as D (5 bases). The ends were cut back, 4 bases at V and 2 bases at J, with 10 bases in the middle. The CDR3 is 13 residues long. Per germline, CDR1 SGHRS and CDR2 YFSETQ. The CDR3 region is CASSSDSTYEQYF. The CDR3 DNA reads TGCGCCAGCAGCAGTGACAGCACCTACGAGCAGTACTTC.

CDR3 in amino acids: CASSISQAGVGYTF. CDR3 nucleotide sequence: TGTGCCAGTAGTATTTCGCAGGCCGGGGTTGGCTACACCTTC. The chain employs TRBV19 and TRBJ1-2; D unresolved. The CDR3 has 14 residues. Trimming took 3 bases from V and 7 from J, leaving 15 bases between them. CDR1 and CDR2 from the germline V gene are LNHDA and SQIVND (reference sequence).

The rearrangement joins TRBV4-2 to TRBJ1-1; the D gene is possibly TRBD1 (5 bases). Per the germline V gene, CDR1 is LGHNA and CDR2 is YNFKEQ. The CDR3 sequence is 11 residues long. V was trimmed by 6 bases and J by 6 bases, leaving 8 bases between them. As DNA, the CDR3 is TGTGCCAGCAGGAGGGGTGCTGAAGCTTTCTTT. As protein: CASRRGAEAFF.

This chain connects TRBV4-2 to TRBJ2-1; 8 nucleotides align to TRBD2. CDR3 size: 18 residues. V was pared by 0 bases and J by 1 base, with 8 bases of the junction left unmatched. CDR1 LGHNA and CDR2 YNFKEQ come from the germline V gene. CDR3 DNA: TGTGCCAGCAGCCAAGATTTTGCGGGGGGCCTATCCTACAATGAGCAGTTCTTC. Its translation is CASSQDFAGGLSYNEQFF.

The chain combines TRBV7-9 with TRBJ1-1, with D unclear. This CDR3 spans 13 amino acids. V was pared by 1 base and J by 7 bases, with 10 bases between. The germline CDR1 and CDR2 sequences are SEHNR and FQNEAQ (reference sequence). CDR3 bases: TGTGCCAGCAGCTTAGGGCCGCGGCGTGAAGCTTTCTTT. It translates to CASSLGPRREAFF. Drawing the rest from reference TRBV7-9 and TRBJ1-1, the complete variable domain is DTGVSQNPRHKITKRGQNVTFRCDPISEHNRLYWYRQTLGQGPEFLTYFQNEAQLEKSRLLSDRFSAERPKGSFSTLEIQRTEQGDSAMYLCASSLGPRREAFFGQGTRLTVV.